In its sample, the clone carrying this T cell receptor (beta chain) was seen many times. Its antigen is not identified. Trimming cost V 7 bases and J 6 bases; bases outside gene matches: 5. The CDR3 length is 11 residues. The V gene's germline CDR1 is SQVTM and CDR2 ANQGSEA. Authors of the study amplified TCR beta CDR3 regions from RNA transcripts. During a first-round RT-PCR of the TCR CDR3, the HTBI primer set was used. TCRdb reprocessed the multiplex PCR reads with MiXCR, giving one entry per CDR3 protein. This sample has 300,000 to 500,000 distinct CDR3 sequences, with about 14% found just once. These data originate in a study of T cells in Graves' hyperthyroidism and ophthalmopathy. The wider study: Peripheral blood was taken when the disease was first diagnosed, before any treatment began. General study findings and limits: Progression to ophthalmopathy was predicted a median of 6.5 months early.

Used for diagnoses were clinical symptoms, serum thyroxine and TRAb, thyroid ultrasound and orbital computed tomography. Isolation of PBMCs was performed on 8.5 to 10 ml fresh peripheral blood. The V and J genes are TRBV29-1 and TRBJ1-1; 7 bases align to TRBD1. Sequencing used blood. The TCR originated in a man aged 50-59 years with Graves' ophthalmopathy. Here the CDR3 DNA reads TGCAGCGGCAATCAGGGGGCTGAAGCTTTCTTT. The encoded protein is CSGNQGAEAFF. Drawing the rest from reference TRBV29-1 and TRBJ1-1, the complete variable domain is SAVISQKPSRDICQRGTSLTIQCQVDSQVTMMFWYRQQPGQSLTLIATANQGSEATYESGFVIDKFPISRPNLTFSTLTVSNMSPEDSSIYLCSGNQGAEAFFGQGTRLTVV.